A single sample gave rise to the 26 T cell receptor beta chains below, sequenced in a study of cytomegalovirus exposure and HLA in healthy donors. The PCR ran on 60 Vbeta and 13 Jbeta primers. Produced via immunoSEQ multiplex PCR; TCRdb's table is partial and in-frame only. The sample has 200,000 or so clones, approximately 70% seen once. Sequencing was carried out using PBMCs. The receptors originated from a man aged 40-49 years in good health and CMV-seropositive.

This clone has only one observation. This sequence joins TRBV5-1 and TRBJ1-1, with 7 positions matching TRBD1. Per germline, CDR1 SGHRS and CDR2 YFSETQ. V lost 5 bases to trimming and J lost 3 bases; unmatched junction nucleotides: 7. This CDR3 comprises 14 residues. CDR3 loop: CASSLPGGDTEAFF. DNA of the CDR3: TGCGCCAGCAGTTTACCAGGGGGTGACACTGAAGCTTTCTTT.

V is TRBV27 and J is TRBJ1-5; weak D call: TRBD1 (6 bases). The CDR3 has 16 amino acids. The V end was cut by 3 bases, the J end by 3 bases, with 15 bases between. CDR1 MNHEY and CDR2 SMNVEV come from the germline V gene (reference sequence). In nucleotides, the CDR3 is TGTGCCAGCAGTTTTGGGGGCCCGGTGAACAATCAGCCCCAGCATTTT. Protein product: CASSFGGPVNNQPQHF.

This clone was picked up a small number of times. The V gene is TRBV11-2, the J gene TRBJ1-1; D remains ambiguous. The CDR3 runs to 13 residues. Germline-derived CDR1 and CDR2 are SGHAT and FQNNGV. The V and J ends lost 6 bases and 1 base respectively, with 9 bases between them. The CDR3 DNA follows: TGTGCCAGCAGACAATTGTGGAACACTGAAGCTTTCTTT. It yields the protein CASRQLWNTEAFF.

This clone was seen more than once but under ten times. The V gene is TRBV5-6, the J gene TRBJ1-2; D uncertain. The germline V gene has CDR1 SGHDT and CDR2 YYEEEE. This CDR3 is 14 amino acids long. Trimming removed 2 bases at V and 4 bases at J, with 12 bases between. This CDR3 is CASSFGPVPYGYTF. DNA for the CDR3: TGTGCCAGCAGCTTTGGGCCAGTTCCCTATGGCTACACCTTC.

This chain links TRBV6-5 with TRBJ2-5; 11 bases agree with TRBD1. This CDR3 comprises 14 residues. Germline lookup yields CDR1 MNHEY and CDR2 SVGAGI. V gave up 4 bases and J gave up 11 bases; unmatched junction bases: 9. CDR3 sequence reads: CASSSGQGAWEQYF. The CDR3 DNA reads as TGTGCCAGCAGTTCCGGACAGGGGGCTTGGGAGCAGTACTTC.

The chain is built from TRBV6-1 and TRBJ2-7, with 13 bases matching TRBD2. This CDR3 spans 15 amino acids. The germline CDR1 and CDR2 sequences are MNHNS and SASEGT. V trimming: 6 bases; J trimming: 7 bases; junction bases outside the gene matches: 9. CDR3 in amino acids: CASRPTSGGAQEQYF. The CDR3 nucleotides are TGTGCCAGCAGACCCACTAGCGGGGGGGCTCAAGAGCAGTACTTC.

The rearrangement links TRBV19 to TRBJ2-2, with 8 bases lining up with TRBD2. Trimming took 3 bases from V and 1 from J; bases not matched to a gene: 7. Germline CDR1 is LNHDA and CDR2 is SQIVND (reference sequence). The CDR3 covers 17 residues. The CDR3 DNA is TGTGCCAGTAGTATTGAGAGGCGGGGGGAGAACACCGGGGAGCTGTTTTTT. It specifies CASSIERRGENTGELFF.

The chain combines TRBV5-4 with TRBJ1-1, with 9 bases identical to TRBD1. Germline CDR1 is SGHNT and CDR2 is YYREEE (reference sequence). The CDR3 contains 15 residues. Unmatched junction bases numbered 9, after V lost 4 bases and J lost 5 bases. The CDR3 DNA sequence: TGTGCCAGCAGCATCGGACAGGGGCAGGGGACTGAAGCTTTCTTT. This gives the protein CASSIGQGQGTEAFF.

V gene TRBV5-1 combines with J gene TRBJ1-6; D unresolved. The V and J ends lost 0 bases and 6 bases respectively, with 16 bases between them. CDR1 is SGHRS, CDR2 YFSETQ, per germline. The CDR3 runs to 17 residues. CDR3 sequence (DNA): TGCGCCAGCAGCTTGGACGGCGGTGAGAGTGGTAATTCACCCCTCCACTTT. Encoded protein: CASSLDGGESGNSPLHF.

The CDR3, as DNA: TGTGCCAGCAGGGGGGACTATACCTACAATGAGCAGTTCTTC. Encoded protein: CASRGDYTYNEQFF. The J gene is TRBJ2-1, the V gene TRBV2; 7 nucleotides align to TRBD2. CDR1 SNHLY and CDR2 FYNNEI come from the germline V gene. J was trimmed by 2 bases and V by 6 bases; bases with no gene match: 4. This CDR3 contains 14 residues.

The sample holds one count of this clone. Other DNA sequences in the sample encode the same CDR3. The genes are TRBV2 and TRBJ1-2; 8 positions agree with TRBD1. The CDR3 extends over 15 amino acids. Germline trimming cut 4 bases from V and 7 bases from J; bases unmatched to any gene: 11. Per the germline V gene, CDR1 is SNHLY and CDR2 is FYNNEI. Here the CDR3 reads CASSAQLQGAGGYTF. The CDR3 DNA follows: TGTGCCAGCAGTGCCCAACTTCAGGGGGCGGGTGGCTACACCTTC.

V usage is TRBV14 and J usage is TRBJ1-1; D is perhaps TRBD1 (5 bases). CDR3 length: 14 residues. V was pared by 2 bases and J by 1 base, with 8 bases between. Germline V gene sequence: CDR1 SGHDN, CDR2 FVKESK. The CDR3 loop is CASSQSTENTEAFF. The CDR3, as DNA: TGTGCCAGCAGCCAATCGACAGAGAACACTGAAGCTTTCTTT.

This rearrangement joins TRBV29-1 to TRBJ1-2, with TRBD1 as a possible D gene (6 bases). The germline V gene encodes CDR1 SQVTM and CDR2 ANQGSEA. Trimming stripped 3 bases from V and 0 bases from J, with 14 bases between. This CDR3 contains 15 residues. The CDR3 bases are TGCAGCGTTGAGGGGTGGGGGGGCTCTAACTATGGCTACACCTTC. Translating it yields CSVEGWGGSNYGYTF.

The count of this clone is one. J is TRBJ2-2 and V is TRBV19; 7 bases line up with TRBD1. The V gene end was trimmed by 6 bases and the J gene end by 6 bases; junction bases not matched to a gene: 7. Germline V gene lookup returns CDR1 LNHDA and CDR2 SQIVND (reference sequence). This CDR3 is 14 amino acids long. The chain's CDR3 is CASRSRQGPGELFF. The CDR3 nucleotides read TGTGCCAGTAGAAGTAGACAGGGTCCCGGGGAGCTGTTTTTT.

The CDR3 DNA sequence: TGCAGCGTTGCATGGGCCTGGGCGAAAGAGACCCAGTACTTC. It yields the protein CSVAWAWAKETQYF. The V gene is TRBV29-1, the J gene TRBJ2-5; no firm D call. Per the germline V gene, CDR1 is SQVTM and CDR2 is ANQGSEA. CDR3 size: 14 residues. V shed 4 bases and J shed 3 bases, with 15 bases lying between them. The full variable domain, its missing parts supplied by reference TRBV29-1 and TRBJ2-5, is SAVISQKPSRDICQRGTSLTIQCQVDSQVTMMFWYRQQPGQSLTLIATANQGSEATYESGFVIDKFPISRPNLTFSTLTVSNMSPEDSSIYLCSVAWAWAKETQYFGPGTRLLVL.

The chain combines TRBV5-4 with TRBJ2-5; D possibly corresponds to TRBD1 (6 bases). Matching the DNA end better, TRBJ2-7 makes the J call doubtful. Germline V gene sequence: CDR1 SGHNT, CDR2 YYREEE (reference sequence). The length of the CDR3 is 15 residues. The CDR3 is CASSLKTGNPHEQYF. In DNA form, the CDR3 reads TGTGCCAGCAGCTTGAAAACAGGGAATCCCCACGAGCAGTACTTC.

This clone has more than one count but fewer than ten. V usage is TRBV11-3 and J usage is TRBJ2-1, with TRBD1 identical over 11 bases. V shed 2 bases and J 6 bases; nucleotides not matched to a gene: 3. CDR3 length: 15 amino acids. CDR1 SGHNT and CDR2 YENEEA come from the germline V gene. The CDR3 sequence is CASSLTGQGGNEQFF. In nucleotides, the CDR3 is TGTGCCAGCAGCTTAACGGGACAGGGGGGCAATGAGCAGTTCTTC. The full variable domain, its missing parts supplied by reference TRBV11-3 and TRBJ2-1, is EAGVVQSPRYKIIEKKQPVAFWCNPISGHNTLYWYLQNLGQGPELLIRYENEEAVDDSQLPKDRFSAERLKGVDSTLKIQPAELGDSAVYLCASSLTGQGGNEQFFGPGTRLTVL.

This chain connects TRBV7-9 to TRBJ2-3; D gene uncertain. V lost 4 bases to trimming and J lost 5 bases, with 13 bases between them. In germline, CDR1 is SEHNR, CDR2 FQNEAQ (reference sequence). The CDR3 is 14 residues long. The CDR3 nucleotides read TGTGCCAGCAGCTCTCGACGTTCAGGAGATACGCAGTATTTT. Translated, it gives CASSSRRSGDTQYF.

The J gene is TRBJ1-3, the V gene TRBV2, with 10 bases aligning to TRBD1. Per germline, CDR1 SNHLY and CDR2 FYNNEI. Losses at the gene ends were 8 bases for V and 3 bases for J; bases not matched to a gene: 10. CDR3 length: 16 residues. The CDR3 protein is CASGGGTGALGNTIYF. CDR3 coding DNA: TGTGCCAGCGGGGGGGGGACAGGGGCGCTTGGAAACACCATATATTTT.

A few counts support this clone. The genes are TRBV28 and TRBJ1-4, with 7 bases matching TRBD1. Germline V gene data show CDR1 as MDHEN and CDR2 as SYDVKM. Losses at the gene ends were 5 bases for V and 7 bases for J; bases not matched to a gene: 13. There are 16 residues in the CDR3. The CDR3 coding sequence is TGTGCCAGCAGTCCCCGGGGGACCCGGGACAGTGAAAAACTGTTTTTT. Protein: CASSPRGTRDSEKLFF.

J is TRBJ2-7 and V is TRBV19, with 8 bases identical to TRBD1. V was pared by 4 bases and J by 2 bases, with 1 base of the junction left unmatched. Germline values: CDR1 LNHDA, CDR2 SQIVND (reference sequence). The CDR3 is made up of 13 amino acids. CDR3 nucleotide sequence: TGTGCCAGTAGTAAGGACAGGGCCTACGAGCAGTACTTC. This codes for CASSKDRAYEQYF.

The chain employs TRBV19 and TRBJ1-3; 8 positions agree with TRBD1. V shed 6 bases, J shed 0 bases, and the junction held 4 bases outside the gene matches. The CDR3 has 15 residues. In germline, CDR1 is LNHDA, CDR2 SQIVND (reference sequence). The CDR3, as DNA: TGTGCCAGTAGCTCGACAGGGGACTCTGGAAACACCATATATTTT. Translation gives CASSSTGDSGNTIYF.

CDR3 DNA sequence: TGTGCCAGCAGACTCACAGAGTTGAACACTGAAGCTTTCTTT. Translating it yields CASRLTELNTEAFF. The rearrangement links TRBV6-1 to TRBJ1-1, with no clear D. The ends were cut back, 6 bases at V and 0 bases at J, with 11 bases in the middle. In germline, CDR1 is MNHNS, CDR2 SASEGT. This CDR3 spans 14 amino acids.

The chain combines TRBV5-1 with TRBJ1-2; D is uncertain. Germline loops: CDR1 SGHRS, CDR2 YFSETQ. This CDR3 is 15 amino acids long. Deletions cut 0 bases from V and 4 bases from J, with 13 bases between. The DNA of the CDR3 is TGCGCCAGCAGCTTGGCCCTGGCAGGCCCCTATGGCTACACCTTC. Amino acids: CASSLALAGPYGYTF.

This clone was counted a single time. V gene TRBV7-2 combines with J gene TRBJ2-7, with D uncertain. V lost 1 base and J 2 bases, leaving 6 bases between the germline ends. The CDR3 runs to 13 residues. The germline CDR1 and CDR2 sequences are SGHTA and FQGNSA. For the CDR3, the DNA is TGTGCCAGCAGCTTAGACATCACCTACGAGCAGTACTTC. It is translated as CASSLDITYEQYF. Complete variable domain (other parts from reference TRBV7-2 and TRBJ2-7): GAGVSQSPSNKVTEKGKDVELRCDPISGHTALYWYRQSLGQGLEFLIYFQGNSAPDKSGLPSDRFSAERTGGSVSTLTIQRTQQEDSAVYLCASSLDITYEQYFGPGTRLTVT.

The rearrangement uses TRBV6-5 and TRBJ1-2, with D maybe TRBD1 (6 bases). There are 12 residues in the CDR3. Trimming took 7 bases from V and 6 from J, leaving 12 bases between them. CDR1 and CDR2 from the germline V gene are MNHEY and SVGAGI. The CDR3 spells CASTSGGHGYTF. Written as DNA, the CDR3 is TGTGCCAGCACGTCGGGGGGGCATGGCTACACCTTC.